The clone carrying this T cell receptor beta chain was seen a few times. Its matching antigen is unknown. The sample belongs to a study of T-cell memory formation after mild COVID-19. TCRdb re-derived calls from the 5' RACE reads in MiXCR, one entry per CDR3 protein. Found here are 450,000 or so distinct CDR3 sequences, around 25% of them singletons; the top ten hold around 13%. Study-level findings and limits: Mainly in CM and EM were contracting CD4+ clones; CD8+ were in EMRA. Proof of SARS-CoV-2 specificity was absent for the second-wave clones that crested on day 37.

Trimming shortened V by 5 bases and J by 3 bases, and 11 bases separated the two germline ends. This CDR3 region has 13 residues. Germline CDR1 reads SEHNR; CDR2 reads FQNEAQ (reference sequence). The chain uses TRBV7-9 and TRBJ2-7; D gene uncertain. The sample comprised PBMCs or a T cell subset sorted from them (not recorded which). The TCR was taken from an adult woman who had mild COVID-19 (a few samples of this study predate the infection). Cell type and time point are not known. The CDR3 DNA reads as TGTGCCAGCAGCCCGCCCTTGATCTACGAGCAGTACTTC. Translating it yields CASSPPLIYEQYF.